The text below deals with one T cell receptor beta chain. This specimen comes from a study of blood T cell repertoires in COVID-19. The germline CDR1 and CDR2 sequences are LNHDA and SQIVND (reference sequence). With V trimmed by 3 bases and J by 3 bases, 13 bases remained unmatched. The CDR3 has 19 amino acids. The method was immunoSEQ multiplex PCR; TCRdb's version includes in-frame clones alone and lacks a portion of them. The repertoire holds approximately 320,000 clones, with nearly 90% as singletons. Seattle-derived patients entered the study during active infection and were followed longitudinally.

Sequenced sample: peripheral blood. The chain joins TRBV19 to TRBJ2-1, with 11 bases matching TRBD1. This clonotype was sampled from a woman aged 25 to 45 with COVID-19, enrolled during active disease. The CDR3 reads CASSMGPGLGQGDYNEQFF. In DNA form, the CDR3 reads TGTGCCAGTAGTATGGGGCCTGGGCTGGGACAGGGGGACTACAATGAGCAGTTCTTC.